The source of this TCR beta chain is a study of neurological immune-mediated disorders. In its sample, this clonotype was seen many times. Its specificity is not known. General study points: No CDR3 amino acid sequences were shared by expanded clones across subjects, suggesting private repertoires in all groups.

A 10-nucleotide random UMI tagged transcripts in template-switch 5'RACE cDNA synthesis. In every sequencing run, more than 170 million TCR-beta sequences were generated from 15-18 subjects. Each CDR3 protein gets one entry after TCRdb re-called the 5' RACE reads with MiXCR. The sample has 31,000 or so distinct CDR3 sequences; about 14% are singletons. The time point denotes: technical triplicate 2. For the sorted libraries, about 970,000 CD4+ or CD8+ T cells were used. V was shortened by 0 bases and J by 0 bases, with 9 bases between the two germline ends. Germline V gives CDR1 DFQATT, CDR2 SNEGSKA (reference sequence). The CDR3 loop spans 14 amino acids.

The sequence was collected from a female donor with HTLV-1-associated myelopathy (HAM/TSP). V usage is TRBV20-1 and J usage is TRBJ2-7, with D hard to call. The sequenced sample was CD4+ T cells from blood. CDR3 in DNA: TGCAGTGCTAGAGATGATACGAGCTCCTACGAGCAGTACTTC. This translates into CSARDDTSSYEQYF.